This entry lists 12 T cell receptor beta chains sequenced from one sample in a study of molecular identifiers for immune sequencing clone quantification. Each CDR3 protein gets one entry after TCRdb re-called the PCR reads with MiXCR. The sample consists of 550,000 to 750,000 distinct CDR3 sequences, nearly 20% of them appearing once. The sequenced sample consisted of naive CD8+ T cells from blood, with Jurkat cell RNA spiked in. Subset denoted: FACS-sorted CD8+CD4-CCR7+CD45RA+ naive T cells. The origin of the receptors is a human donor in good health. Some libraries in this study had Jurkat cell RNA spiked in.

In regard to this clonotype: A clone one base away is much larger, so this may be a read error. Since no conserved phenylalanine or tryptophan closes the CDR3, a read error is the likely cause. The chain combines TRBV19 with TRBJ1-2; 7 nucleotides align to TRBD1. The V gene end was trimmed by 9 bases and the J gene end by 10 bases; junction bases not matched to a gene: 11. This CDR3 region has 12 residues. Germline V CDR1 and CDR2: LNHDA, SQIVND (reference sequence). The CDR3 region has the DNA TGTGCCAGCTCACCCGGGACAGCCCACTACACCCTC. This gives the protein CASSPGTAHYTL.

With regard to this clonotype: This may stem from a read error, because a much larger clone lies one nucleotide away. The V call is TRBV7-9, the J call TRBJ2-1, with TRBD1 matching over 12 bases. Germline lookup yields CDR1 SEHNR and CDR2 FQNEAQ (reference sequence). The CDR3 is 18 amino acids. The CDR3 DNA follows: TGTGCCTGCAGCTTAGGGACAGGGGGCCTAGACGCTGTGAGTGAGCAGTTCTTC. This translates into CACSLGTGGLDAVSEQFF.

The chain joins TRBV2 to TRBJ1-3; TRBD1 matches at 8 bases. This CDR3 contains 15 residues. Germline loops: CDR1 SNHLY, CDR2 FYNNEI. The V gene end was trimmed by 5 bases and the J gene end by 4 bases; junction bases not matched to a gene: 7. The CDR3 DNA is TGTGCCAGCAGTATTGGACAGGGTGTAGGAAACACCATATATTTT. It encodes CASSIGQGVGNTIYF.

V and J are TRBV9 and TRBJ2-7; TRBD2 matches at 11 bases. Germline V gene lookup returns CDR1 SGDLS and CDR2 YYNGEE. This CDR3 region has 15 residues. V shed 2 bases and J 6 bases; nucleotides not matched to a gene: 7. The CDR3: CASSVPGLAVAEQYF. In DNA, the CDR3 is TGTGCCAGCAGCGTCCCGGGACTAGCGGTAGCCGAGCAGTACTTC.

Comments on this clonotype: This may be a read error: a much more frequent sequence differs by one nucleotide. The chain carries TRBV14 and TRBJ1-2; no clear D. Trimming pared 4 bases from V and 3 bases from J, leaving 9 bases between. This CDR3 region has 13 residues. Germline CDR1 and CDR2: SGHDN and FVKESK. CDR3 loop: CASSPEVDYGYTF. CDR3 in DNA: TGTGCCAGCAGCCCGGAGGTCGACTATGGCTACACCTTC.

Notes on this clonotype: It may be a read error: a sequence one base away is much more abundant. This rearrangement joins TRBV5-3 to TRBJ1-1; D might be TRBD1 (5 bases). TRBV5-3 has ORF status, its function being uncertain. There are 14 residues in the CDR3. The CDR3 nucleotides read TGTGCCAGCAGCTTGTCTCGGGGGGACACTGAAGCTTTCTTT. Residues: CASSLSRGDTEAFF.

The chain uses TRBV12-3 or TRBV12-4 and TRBJ2-2; D could derive from TRBD1 or TRBD2 (5 bases each). Trimming cost V 0 bases and J 7 bases, with 9 bases left between them. The CDR3 has 14 residues. CDR3 sequence (DNA): TGTGCCAGCAGTTTAGCGGGGGTGGTCGGGGAGCTGTTTTTT. Protein: CASSLAGVVGELFF.

This clonotype has more than one count but fewer than ten. V is TRBV13 and J is TRBJ2-5; 12 bases match TRBD2. The V and J ends lost 6 bases and 5 bases, in that order; junction bases with no gene match: 10. The length of the CDR3 is 16 residues. Per germline, CDR1 PRHDT and CDR2 FYEKMQ (reference sequence). Written as DNA, the CDR3 is TGTGCCAGCAGTTCACTAGCGGGGGGCCCTACGGAGACCCAGTACTTC. It yields the protein CASSSLAGGPTETQYF.

The chain joins TRBV5-6 to TRBJ2-2; 10 nucleotides agree with TRBD2. Looked up from germline, CDR1 is SGHDT and CDR2 is YYEEEE. V was clipped by 2 bases and J by 3 bases; unmatched bases: 4. The CDR3 sequence is 16 residues long. CDR3: CASSFISGGYTGELFF. CDR3 bases: TGTGCCAGCAGCTTCATTAGCGGGGGGTACACCGGGGAGCTGTTTTTT.

On this clonotype itself: A much bigger clone sits one base away, suggesting this may be a read error. The chain employs TRBV7-2 and TRBJ1-2, with D possibly being TRBD1 (6 bases). This CDR3 contains 18 residues. The V gene's germline CDR1 is SGHTA and CDR2 FQGNSA. In DNA, the CDR3 is TGTGCCAGCGGCTTAGATAGGGGGGCAGTAATCCCTTATTCTGGCTACACCTTC. This translates into CASGLDRGAVIPYSGYTF.

The V call is TRBV2, the J call TRBJ2-7; perhaps TRBD1 as D (5 bases). With 2 bases removed from V and 1 base from J, the gap between germline ends came to 9 bases. The CDR3 is made up of 14 amino acids. Germline CDR1 reads SNHLY; CDR2 reads FYNNEI. CDR3 amino acids: CASSEIRGSYEQYF. In DNA form, the CDR3 reads TGTGCCAGCAGTGAAATTAGGGGATCCTACGAGCAGTACTTC. The full variable domain, its missing parts supplied by reference TRBV2 and TRBJ2-7, is EPEVTQTPSHQVTQMGQEVILRCVPISNHLYFYWYRQILGQKVEFLVSFYNNEISEKSEIFDDQFSVERPDGSNFTLKIRSTKLEDSAMYFCASSEIRGSYEQYFGPGTRLTVT.

This clonotype was recorded at least ten times. CDR3 amino acids: CASSPRTSLSYEQYF. The CDR3 DNA reads as TGTGCCAGCAGCCCCAGGACTAGCCTTTCCTACGAGCAGTACTTC. This chain links TRBV7-2 with TRBJ2-7, with 8 bases aligning to TRBD2. J was trimmed by 1 base and V by 5 bases; bases with no gene match: 7. This CDR3 contains 15 residues. Germline V gene sequence: CDR1 SGHTA, CDR2 FQGNSA.